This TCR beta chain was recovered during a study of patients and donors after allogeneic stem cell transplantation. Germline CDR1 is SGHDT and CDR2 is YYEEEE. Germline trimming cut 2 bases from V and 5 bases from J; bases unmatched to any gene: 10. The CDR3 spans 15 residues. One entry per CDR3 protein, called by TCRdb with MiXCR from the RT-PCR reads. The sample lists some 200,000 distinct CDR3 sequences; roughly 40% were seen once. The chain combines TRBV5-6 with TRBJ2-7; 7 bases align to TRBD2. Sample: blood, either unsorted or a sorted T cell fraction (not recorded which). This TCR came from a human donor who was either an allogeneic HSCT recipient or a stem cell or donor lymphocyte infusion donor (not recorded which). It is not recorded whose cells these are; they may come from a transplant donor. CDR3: CASSFRREIFNEQYF. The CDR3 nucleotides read TGTGCCAGCAGCTTTAGGCGGGAGATCTTCAACGAGCAGTACTTC.